Included here is one T cell receptor (beta chain) sequence, with context. Repertoires were generated with immunoSEQ multiplex PCR, while TCRdb's copy carries only in-frame clones and drops some. The sample consists of about 190,000 clones, roughly 82% of them appearing once. These data are taken from a study of blood T cell repertoires in COVID-19. Study details: Acute and convalescent COVID-19 samples came from the United States, Italy and Spain.

The CDR3 length is 16 residues. The germline V gene has CDR1 SGHAT and CDR2 FQNNGV. The germline V and J ends were trimmed by 1 base and 7 bases, with 16 bases remaining between them. The specimen sequenced was PBMCs or T cells enriched from blood (not recorded which). The TCR originated in a woman aged 55 to 70 with acute COVID-19. The chain couples TRBV11-2 to TRBJ1-4, with D possibly TRBD1 on 6 matching bases. CDR3 coding DNA: TGTGCCAGCAGCTTAGGTGGTGGGGGCGGGGGTGAAAAACTGTTTTTT. Protein sequence: CASSLGGGGGGEKLFF.